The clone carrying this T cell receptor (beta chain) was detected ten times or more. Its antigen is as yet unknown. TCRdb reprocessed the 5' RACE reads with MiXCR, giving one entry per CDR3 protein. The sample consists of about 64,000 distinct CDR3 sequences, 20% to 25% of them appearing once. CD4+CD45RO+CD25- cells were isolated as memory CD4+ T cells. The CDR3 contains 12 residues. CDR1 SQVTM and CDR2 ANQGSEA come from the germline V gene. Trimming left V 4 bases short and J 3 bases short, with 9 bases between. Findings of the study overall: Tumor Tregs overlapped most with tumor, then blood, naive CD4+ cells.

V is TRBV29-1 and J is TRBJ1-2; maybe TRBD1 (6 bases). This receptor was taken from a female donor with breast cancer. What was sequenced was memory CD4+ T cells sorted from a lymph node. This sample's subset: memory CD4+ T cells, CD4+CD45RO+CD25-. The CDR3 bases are TGCAGCGTTGGTCCAGGGGACTATGGCTACACCTTC. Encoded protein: CSVGPGDYGYTF.